Listed below are T cell receptor beta chains from one sample, sequenced in a study of T cell repertoires in cytomegalovirus infection. TCRdb re-called the reads through MiXCR, storing one row per CDR3 protein. The sample has hundreds of thousands of distinct CDR3 sequences; approximately 10% are singletons. Sequencing input: PBMCs. Every receptor here comes from a human donor in good health (CMV status not recorded). Some clones in this sample may be carry-over from other donors' samples. CDR3s include the opening cysteine and the closing phenylalanine or tryptophan. D genes are given only for firm matches. A clone size is listed for some rows: how often the clone was seen (once, few, many), or a class if it is expanded.

TRBV3-1,TRBJ2-3,NA,15,NA,CASSLGVSKADTQYF,TGTGCCAGCAGCCTAGGGGTCTCTAAAGCAGATACGCAGTATTTT
TRBV7-8,TRBJ2-7,TRBD1,15,many,CASSSQTGNSYEQYF,TGTGCCAGCAGCTCGCAGACAGGGAACTCCTACGAGCAGTACTTC
TRBV18,TRBJ2-1,NA,17,NA,CASSPFSSQSSYNEQFF,TGTGCCAGCTCACCGTTTTCTAGCCAGAGCTCCTACAATGAGCAGTTCTTC
TRBV19,TRBJ1-5,NA,14,many,CASTRGKSNQPQHF,TGTGCCAGTACCAGAGGAAAAAGCAATCAGCCCCAGCATTTT
TRBV4-1,TRBJ1-5,NA,15,many,CASSQDGSQNQPQHF,TGCGCCAGCAGCCAAGATGGCAGTCAGAATCAGCCCCAGCATTTT
TRBV24-1,TRBJ2-7,TRBD2,15,few,CATAGSGTVSYEQYF,TGTGCCACCGCTGGAAGCGGGACGGTTTCCTACGAGCAGTACTTC
TRBV7-2,TRBJ2-1,TRBD2,15,many,CASSAPTSGSNEQFF,TGTGCCAGCAGCGCGCCGACTAGCGGGAGCAATGAGCAGTTCTTC
TRBV2,TRBJ2-1,TRBD1,13,NA,CASTRTGENEQFF,TGTGCCAGCACCAGGACAGGGGAGAATGAGCAGTTCTTC
TRBV25-1,TRBJ2-7,TRBD1,15,many,CASSAPDRGPYEQYF,TGTGCCAGCAGTGCCCCGGACAGGGGTCCCTACGAGCAGTACTTC
TRBV7-8,TRBJ1-4,NA,15,many,CASSQDRPYNEKLFF,TGTGCCAGCAGCCAAGACAGGCCCTATAATGAAAAACTGTTTTTT
TRBV2,TRBJ1-1,NA,14,many,CASTRRAENTEAFF,TGTGCCAGCACCCGTCGGGCCGAGAACACTGAAGCTTTCTTT
TRBV6-6,TRBJ1-4,NA,13,many,CASNPAGFEKLFF,TGTGCCAGCAATCCCGCGGGGTTTGAAAAACTGTTTTTT
TRBV7-4,TRBJ2-2,TRBD1,15,NA,CASSLEGTGTGELFF,TGTGCCAGCAGCTTAGAAGGGACAGGCACCGGGGAGCTGTTTTTT
TRBV18,TRBJ1-5,NA,15,many,CASSPDLGTNQPQHF,TGTGCCAGCTCACCGGACTTAGGGACAAATCAGCCCCAGCATTTT
TRBV27,TRBJ1-1,TRBD1,16,many,CASRRTGVLFNTEAFF,TGTGCCAGCAGACGAACAGGGGTCCTTTTCAACACTGAAGCTTTCTTT
TRBV5-6,TRBJ2-3,TRBD2,15,few,CASSFVSGSADTQYF,TGTGCCAGCAGCTTCGTTAGCGGGAGTGCAGATACGCAGTATTTT
TRBV12-3/TRBV12-4,TRBJ2-5,TRBD2,16,many,CASSAELAGRGETQYF,TGTGCCAGCAGTGCGGAGCTAGCGGGGAGAGGGGAGACCCAGTACTTC
TRBV10-3,TRBJ2-1,TRBD2,15,many,CAISETSGSYNEQFF,TGTGCCATCAGTGAGACTAGCGGGAGTTACAATGAGCAGTTCTTC
TRBV7-9,TRBJ1-6,NA,15,many,CASSDLGSYNSPLHF,TGTGCCAGCAGCGATTTAGGGTCCTATAATTCACCCCTCCACTTT
TRBV24-1,TRBJ1-2,NA,13,NA,CATSDLTSGGYTF,TGTGCCACCAGTGATTTGACATCGGGTGGCTACACCTTC
TRBV7-2,TRBJ2-1,TRBD2,17,many,CASSSRLAGVGNNEQFF,TGTGCCAGCAGTTCTCGACTAGCGGGAGTAGGAAACAATGAGCAGTTCTTC
TRBV6-1,TRBJ1-5,NA,13,many,CASSGQSNQPQHF,TGTGCCAGCAGTGGACAGAGCAATCAGCCCCAGCATTTT
TRBV29-1,TRBJ2-6,NA,15,many,CSVEDPGSGANVLTF,TGCAGCGTTGAAGATCCGGGTTCTGGGGCCAACGTCCTGACTTTC
TRBV19,TRBJ1-4,TRBD1,15,once,CASRGQDTPDEKLFF,TGTGCCAGTAGGGGACAGGACACACCCGATGAAAAACTGTTTTTT
TRBV18,TRBJ2-2,NA,10,NA,CARATGELFF,TGTGCCAGAGCGACCGGGGAGCTGTTTTTT
TRBV27,TRBJ2-5,TRBD1,15,many,CASSSGTGGVETQYF,TGTGCCAGCAGCTCCGGGACAGGGGGGGTGGAGACCCAGTACTTC
TRBV7-9,TRBJ2-7,TRBD2,14,many,CASSTGGEAYEQYF,TGTGCCAGCAGCACGGGAGGGGAGGCCTACGAGCAGTACTTC
TRBV6-6,TRBJ2-3,TRBD2,16,many,CASSLKSGGTTDTQYF,TGTGCCAGCAGCCTTAAAAGCGGGGGGACCACAGATACGCAGTATTTT
TRBV29-1,TRBJ1-2,NA,9,few,CSVEGGYTF,TGCAGCGTTGAAGGTGGCTACACCTTC
TRBV9,TRBJ2-2,TRBD1,14,few,CASSVHRGTGELFF,TGTGCCAGCAGCGTTCACAGGGGGACCGGGGAGCTGTTTTTT
TRBV30,TRBJ2-4,NA,15,few,CAWSVQGLAKNIQYF,TGTGCCTGGAGTGTACAAGGGTTAGCCAAAAACATTCAGTACTTC
TRBV20-1,TRBJ1-5,NA,13,few,CSAREEAGQPQHF,TGCAGTGCTAGAGAGGAGGCGGGACAGCCCCAGCATTTT
TRBV27,TRBJ1-1,NA,15,NA,CASTRVTGSLTEAFF,TGTGCCAGCACTCGAGTTACAGGGTCTCTCACTGAAGCTTTCTTT
TRBV12-3/TRBV12-4,TRBJ2-2,TRBD1,17,many,CASREGGGTGVPGELFF,TGTGCCAGCAGGGAAGGAGGAGGGACAGGGGTCCCCGGGGAGCTGTTTTTT
TRBV24-1,TRBJ2-1,TRBD2,17,many,CATSDPRTSVDYNEQFF,TGTGCCACCAGTGATCCCAGGACTAGCGTGGACTACAATGAGCAGTTCTTC
TRBV20-1,TRBJ2-5,TRBD2,16,NA,CSANPLTSGRPGTQYF,TGCAGTGCTAATCCCCTGACTAGCGGGAGGCCAGGGACCCAGTACTTC
TRBV27,TRBJ2-1,NA,12,many,CASSLGRQEQFF,TGTGCCAGCAGTTTAGGCAGACAGGAGCAGTTCTTC
TRBV27,TRBJ2-1,TRBD2,16,NA,CASSLSSGTTHNEQFF,TGTGCCAGCAGTTTATCCTCCGGGACTACCCACAATGAGCAGTTCTTC
TRBV7-8,TRBJ2-7,NA,15,medium-sized,CASSPRGAWGYEQYF,TGTGCCAGCAGCCCCCGGGGGGCTTGGGGCTACGAGCAGTACTTC
TRBV4-1,TRBJ2-7,NA,15,many,CASSQSAQVVHEQYF,TGCGCCAGCAGCCAATCAGCCCAAGTTGTCCACGAGCAGTACTTC
TRBV12-3/TRBV12-4,TRBJ2-4,NA,16,many,CASSPIPGGAKNIQYF,TGTGCCAGCAGTCCCATCCCTGGGGGAGCCAAAAACATTCAGTACTTC
TRBV14,TRBJ1-4,NA,15,NA,CASSQVAGNNEKLFF,TGTGCCAGCAGCCAAGTTGCGGGGAATAATGAAAAACTGTTTTTT
TRBV20-1,TRBJ2-5,TRBD2,16,few,CSATPEASGGRETQYF,TGCAGTGCTACCCCGGAGGCTAGCGGGGGGCGGGAGACCCAGTACTTC
TRBV11-2,TRBJ1-1,NA,15,few,CASSLFAAGNTEAFF,TGTGCCAGCAGCTTATTCGCGGCAGGGAACACTGAAGCTTTCTTT
TRBV20-1,TRBJ2-5,NA,13,few,CSASPDRQETQYF,TGCAGTGCTAGCCCCGACCGACAGGAGACCCAGTACTTC
TRBV12-3/TRBV12-4,TRBJ1-5,NA,17,many,CASSLYGREFGGQPQHF,TGTGCCAGCAGTTTATACGGGCGAGAGTTCGGGGGTCAGCCCCAGCATTTT
TRBV20-1,TRBJ2-7,NA,14,many,CSARSLRGHGEQYF,TGCAGTGCTAGAAGCCTCCGAGGGCATGGCGAGCAGTACTTC
TRBV20-1,TRBJ2-5,NA,15,NA,CSARSPRSVKETQYF,TGCAGTGCTAGATCCCCTAGGAGCGTCAAAGAGACCCAGTACTTC
TRBV6-1,TRBJ1-1,TRBD1,15,many,CASSPEDREATEAFF,TGTGCCAGCAGTCCCGAGGACAGGGAGGCCACTGAAGCTTTCTTT
TRBV7-3,TRBJ2-5,NA,13,NA,CASSSLTGETQYF,TGTGCCAGCAGCTCCTTAACCGGAGAGACCCAGTACTTC
TRBV6-6,TRBJ1-2,NA,15,many,CASSYPPQYRGGYTF,TGTGCCAGCAGTTATCCCCCCCAATATCGAGGTGGCTACACCTTC
TRBV20-1,TRBJ2-7,TRBD2,17,many,CSARDFRTSGSSYEQYF,TGCAGTGCTAGAGACTTCAGGACTAGCGGGAGCTCCTACGAGCAGTACTTC
TRBV2,TRBJ2-1,TRBD2,17,few,CASSEGGSGGLYNEQFF,TGTGCCAGCAGTGAAGGCGGAAGCGGGGGCCTCTACAATGAGCAGTTCTTC
TRBV13,TRBJ1-2,NA,14,NA,CASSSGASNYGYTF,TGTGCCAGCAGCTCAGGGGCAAGCAACTATGGCTACACCTTC
TRBV20-1,TRBJ1-2,NA,13,NA,CSARDLAGNGYTF,TGCAGTGCTAGAGATTTGGCAGGGAATGGCTACACCTTC